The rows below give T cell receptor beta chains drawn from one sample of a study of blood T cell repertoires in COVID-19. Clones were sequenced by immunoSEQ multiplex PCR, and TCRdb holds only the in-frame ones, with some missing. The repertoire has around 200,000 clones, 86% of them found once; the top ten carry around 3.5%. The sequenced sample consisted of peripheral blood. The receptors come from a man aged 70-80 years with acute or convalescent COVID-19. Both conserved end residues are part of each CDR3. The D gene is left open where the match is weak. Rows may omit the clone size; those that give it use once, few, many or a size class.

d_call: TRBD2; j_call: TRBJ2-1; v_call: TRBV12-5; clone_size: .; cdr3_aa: CARGSGGGNEQFF; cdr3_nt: TGTGCTCGGGGGTCCGGGGGGGGGAATGAGCAGTTCTTC
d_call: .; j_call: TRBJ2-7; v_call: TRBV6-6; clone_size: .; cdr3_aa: CASSPTAPYEQYF; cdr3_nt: TGTGCCAGCAGTCCCACAGCCCCCTACGAGCAGTACTTC
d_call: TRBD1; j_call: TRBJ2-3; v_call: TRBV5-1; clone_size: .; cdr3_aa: CASSLYGTGSTDTQYF; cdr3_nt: TGCGCCAGCAGCTTGTATGGGACAGGGTCCACAGATACGCAGTATTTT
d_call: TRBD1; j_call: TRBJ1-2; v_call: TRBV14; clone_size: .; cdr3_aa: CASSQVLEGASYGYTF; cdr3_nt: TGTGCCAGCAGCCAAGTCCTGGAGGGGGCGAGCTATGGCTACACCTTC
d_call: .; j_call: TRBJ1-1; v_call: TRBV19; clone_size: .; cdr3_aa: CASAYREFTEAFF; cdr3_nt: TGTGCCAGTGCATACAGGGAATTCACTGAAGCTTTCTTT
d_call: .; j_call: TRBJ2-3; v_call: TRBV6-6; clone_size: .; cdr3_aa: CASSYPMPYTDTQYF; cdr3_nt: TGTGCCAGCAGTTACCCAATGCCCTACACAGATACGCAGTATTTT
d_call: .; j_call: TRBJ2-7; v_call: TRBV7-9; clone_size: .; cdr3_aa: CASTQGASPYEQYF; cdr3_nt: TGTGCCAGCACCCAAGGGGCATCTCCCTACGAGCAGTACTTC
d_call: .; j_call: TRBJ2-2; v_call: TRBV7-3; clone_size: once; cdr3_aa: CASSTYGRSGELFF; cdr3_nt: TGTGCCAGCAGCACTTATGGGAGGTCCGGGGAGCTGTTTTTT
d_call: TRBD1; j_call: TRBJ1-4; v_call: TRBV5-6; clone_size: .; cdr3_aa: CASSPGTGRNEKLFF; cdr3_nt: TGTGCCAGCAGCCCCGGGACAGGACGTAATGAAAAACTGTTTTTT
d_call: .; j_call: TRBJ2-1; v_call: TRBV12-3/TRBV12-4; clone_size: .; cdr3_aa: CASRYRVNEQFF; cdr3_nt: TGTGCCAGCAGGTACAGGGTTAATGAGCAGTTCTTC
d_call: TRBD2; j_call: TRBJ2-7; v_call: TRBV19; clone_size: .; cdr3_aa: CASSMGGREQYF; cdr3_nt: TGTGCCAGTAGTATGGGAGGGCGGGAGCAGTACTTC
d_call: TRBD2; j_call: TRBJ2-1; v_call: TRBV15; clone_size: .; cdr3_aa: CATSRGGLAGRNEQFF; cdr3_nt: TGTGCCACCAGCAGAGGTGGACTAGCGGGTAGGAATGAGCAGTTCTTC
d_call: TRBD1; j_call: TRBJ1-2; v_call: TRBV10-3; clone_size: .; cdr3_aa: CAIRTGGNYGYTF; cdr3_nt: TGTGCCATTCGGACAGGGGGCAACTATGGCTACACCTTC
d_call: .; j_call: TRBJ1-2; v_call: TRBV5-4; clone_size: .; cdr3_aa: CASSLAGDYGYTF; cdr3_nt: TGTGCCAGCAGCTTGGCAGGGGACTATGGCTACACCTTC
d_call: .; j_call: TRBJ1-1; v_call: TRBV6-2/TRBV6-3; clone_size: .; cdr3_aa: CASSYRGGDTEAFF; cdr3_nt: TGTGCCAGCAGTTATAGGGGGGGTGACACTGAAGCTTTCTTT
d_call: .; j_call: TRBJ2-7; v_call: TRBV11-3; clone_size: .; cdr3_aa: CASSLGRAYEQYF; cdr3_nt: TGTGCCAGCAGCTTAGGCAGGGCCTACGAGCAGTACTTC
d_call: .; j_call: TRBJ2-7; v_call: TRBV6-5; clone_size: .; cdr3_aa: CASRAGGSYEQYF; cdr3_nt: TGTGCCAGCAGGGCCGGGGGTTCCTACGAGCAGTACTTC
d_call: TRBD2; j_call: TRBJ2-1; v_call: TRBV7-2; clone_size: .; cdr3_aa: CASSPRGSSGATYNEQFF; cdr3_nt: TGTGCCAGCAGCCCCCGGGGGTCTAGCGGAGCTACCTACAATGAGCAGTTCTTC
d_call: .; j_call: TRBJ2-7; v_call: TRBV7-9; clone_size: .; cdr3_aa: CASSSRDYEQYF; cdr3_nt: TGTGCCAGCAGCTCCAGGGACTACGAGCAGTACTTC
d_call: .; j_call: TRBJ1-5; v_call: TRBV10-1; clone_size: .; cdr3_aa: CASQLGTGISSQPQHF; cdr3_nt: TGCGCCAGCCAACTCGGGACTGGGATATCTAGTCAGCCCCAGCATTTT
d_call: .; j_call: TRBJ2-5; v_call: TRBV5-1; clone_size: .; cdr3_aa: CASTSSSLSTLGETQYF; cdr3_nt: TGCGCCAGCACGAGTTCCAGCCTATCGACCCTGGGCGAGACCCAGTACTTC
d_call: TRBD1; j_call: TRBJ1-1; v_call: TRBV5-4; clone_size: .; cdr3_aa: CASSAGTGGTEAFF; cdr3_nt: TGTGCCAGCAGCGCCGGGACAGGCGGCACTGAAGCTTTCTTT
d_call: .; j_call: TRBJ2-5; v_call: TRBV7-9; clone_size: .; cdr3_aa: CASSLAGLLETQYF; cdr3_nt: TGTGCCAGCAGTCTCGCAGGGTTGTTGGAGACCCAGTACTTC
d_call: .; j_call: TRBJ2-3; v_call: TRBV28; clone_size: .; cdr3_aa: CASSSTGLGDTQYF; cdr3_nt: TGTGCCAGCAGCTCCACAGGGTTGGGAGATACGCAGTATTTT
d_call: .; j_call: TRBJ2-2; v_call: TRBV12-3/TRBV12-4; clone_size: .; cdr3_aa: CASTKERGGELFF; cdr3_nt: TGTGCCAGCACCAAAGAGAGAGGCGGGGAGCTGTTTTTT
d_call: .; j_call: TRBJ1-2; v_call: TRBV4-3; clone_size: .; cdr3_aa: CASSPLEGVNYGYTF; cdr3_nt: TGCGCCAGCAGCCCGCTGGAAGGGGTGAACTATGGCTACACCTTC
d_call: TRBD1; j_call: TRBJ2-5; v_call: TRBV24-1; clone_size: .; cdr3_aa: CATSDSSGTGGLETQYF; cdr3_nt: TGTGCCACCAGTGACTCGTCCGGGACAGGGGGCCTGGAGACCCAGTACTTC
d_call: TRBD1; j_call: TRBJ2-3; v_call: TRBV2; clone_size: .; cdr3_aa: CASSEATTGLTQYF; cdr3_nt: TGTGCCAGCAGTGAAGCTACGACAGGGCTTACGCAGTATTTT
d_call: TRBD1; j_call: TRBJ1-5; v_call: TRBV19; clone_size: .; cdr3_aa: CASTRGTGGGQPQHF; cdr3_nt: TGTGCCAGTACCCGTGGGACAGGGGGCGGTCAGCCCCAGCATTTT
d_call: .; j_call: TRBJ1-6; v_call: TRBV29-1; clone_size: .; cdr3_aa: CSVRPQSGNSPLHF; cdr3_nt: TGCAGCGTTCGCCCTCAATCGGGGAATTCACCCCTCCACTTT
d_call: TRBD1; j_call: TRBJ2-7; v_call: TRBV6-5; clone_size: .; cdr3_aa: CASSWGQDSYEQYF; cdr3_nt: TGTGCCAGCAGCTGGGGACAGGATTCCTACGAGCAGTACTTC
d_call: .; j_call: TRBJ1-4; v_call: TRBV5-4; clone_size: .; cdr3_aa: CASSMGQGSEKLFF; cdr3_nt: TGTGCCAGCAGCATGGGACAAGGAAGCGAAAAACTGTTTTTT
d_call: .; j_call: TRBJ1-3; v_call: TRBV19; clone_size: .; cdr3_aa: CASMSRSSGNTIYF; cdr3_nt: TGTGCCAGTATGAGCAGGTCCTCTGGAAACACCATATATTTT
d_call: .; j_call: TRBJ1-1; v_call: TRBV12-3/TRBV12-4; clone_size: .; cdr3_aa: CASRWGVNTEAFF; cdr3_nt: TGTGCCAGCAGATGGGGGGTAAACACTGAAGCTTTCTTT
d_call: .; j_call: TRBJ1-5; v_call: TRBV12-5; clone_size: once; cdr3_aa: CASARGGSNQPQHF; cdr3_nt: TGTGCTAGTGCCCGGGGGGGCAGCAATCAGCCCCAGCATTTT
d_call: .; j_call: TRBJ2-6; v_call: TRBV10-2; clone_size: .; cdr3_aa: CASRGRLHSGANVLTF; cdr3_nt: TGCGCCAGCAGGGGGCGACTGCACTCTGGGGCCAACGTCCTGACTTTC
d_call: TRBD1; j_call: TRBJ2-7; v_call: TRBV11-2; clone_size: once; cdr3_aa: CASSPRLPGQGSYEQYF; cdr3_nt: TGTGCCAGCAGCCCCCGGCTACCGGGACAGGGGAGCTACGAGCAGTACTTC
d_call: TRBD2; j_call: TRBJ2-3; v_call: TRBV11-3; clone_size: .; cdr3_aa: CASSLQLAGSTDTQYF; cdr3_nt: TGTGCCAGCAGCTTACAACTAGCGGGGAGCACAGATACGCAGTATTTT
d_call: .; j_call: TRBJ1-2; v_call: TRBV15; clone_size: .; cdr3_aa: CATSPRTNYGYTF; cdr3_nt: TGTGCCACCAGCCCGCGAACTAACTATGGCTACACCTTC
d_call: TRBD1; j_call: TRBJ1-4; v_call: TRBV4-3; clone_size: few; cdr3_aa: CASSQDWQGARKLFF; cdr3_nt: TGCGCCAGCAGCCAAGATTGGCAGGGGGCGCGTAAACTGTTTTTT
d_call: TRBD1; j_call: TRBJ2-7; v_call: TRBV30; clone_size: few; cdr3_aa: CAWSRFKGTESYEQYF; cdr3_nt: TGTGCCTGGAGTAGGTTCAAGGGGACAGAGTCCTACGAGCAGTACTTC
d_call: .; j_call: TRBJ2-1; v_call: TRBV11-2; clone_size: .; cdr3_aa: CASSPLDILRSEQFF; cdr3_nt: TGTGCCAGCAGCCCCCTTGACATCCTAAGGTCGGAGCAGTTCTTC
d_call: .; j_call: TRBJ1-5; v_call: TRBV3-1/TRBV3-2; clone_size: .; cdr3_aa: CASSQGSGQPQHF; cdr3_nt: TGTGCCAGCAGCCAAGGTTCGGGGCAGCCCCAGCATTTT
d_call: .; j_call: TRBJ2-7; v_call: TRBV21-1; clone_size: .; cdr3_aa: CASTQREGTAYEQYF; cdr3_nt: TGTGCCAGCACCCAGCGGGAGGGGACCGCCTACGAGCAGTACTTC